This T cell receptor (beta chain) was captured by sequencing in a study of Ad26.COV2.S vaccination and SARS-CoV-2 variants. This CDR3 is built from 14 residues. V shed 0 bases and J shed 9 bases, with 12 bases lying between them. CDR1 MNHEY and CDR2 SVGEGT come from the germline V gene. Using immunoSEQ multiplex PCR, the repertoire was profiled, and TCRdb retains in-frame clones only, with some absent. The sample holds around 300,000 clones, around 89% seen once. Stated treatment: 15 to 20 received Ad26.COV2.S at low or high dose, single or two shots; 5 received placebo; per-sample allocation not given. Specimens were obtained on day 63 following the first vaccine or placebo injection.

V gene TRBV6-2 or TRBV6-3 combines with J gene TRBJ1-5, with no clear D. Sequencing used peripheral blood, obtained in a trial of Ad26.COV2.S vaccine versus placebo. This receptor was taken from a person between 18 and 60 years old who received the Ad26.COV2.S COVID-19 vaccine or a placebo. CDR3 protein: CASSYSAESMPQHF. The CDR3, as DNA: TGTGCCAGCAGTTACTCGGCCGAATCAATGCCCCAGCATTTT.